The TCR beta chain described here comes from a study of blood T cell repertoires in COVID-19. Overall study: The United States, Italy and Spain were the sources of the acute and convalescent COVID-19 samples.

Original data processing: Researchers report that nucleated cell counts were estimated from reference gene primer amplification. The repertoire was sequenced with immunoSEQ multiplex PCR; TCRdb's copy has only in-frame clones and lacks some. V, J and clone size derive from that table, while D and trimming were established from the DNA sequence. The table shows about 250,000 clones, with 70% to 90% occurring only once. The germline CDR1 and CDR2 sequences are MNHEY and SVGAGI. The V gene end was trimmed by 6 bases and the J gene end by 0 bases; junction bases not matched to a gene: 6. This CDR3 region has 15 residues.

Source material: peripheral blood. This sequence originates from a woman between 40 and 55 years old who had recovered from COVID-19. This chain connects TRBV6-5 to TRBJ2-7; 9 bases match TRBD1. CDR3 sequence (DNA): TGTGCCAGCAGAACTACAGGGGGCCTCTCCTACGAGCAGTACTTC. Protein product: CASRTTGGLSYEQYF.